The 21 T cell receptor beta chains reported below all come from one sample, sequenced in a study of T cell responses to AZD1222 COVID-19 vaccine. Profiling relied on immunoSEQ multiplex PCR, and the TCRdb table lists in-frame clones only, not all of them. The sample includes 150,000 to 200,000 clones, under 95% seen only once; the top ten take around 4.4%. The sequencing here drew on peripheral blood, taken on day 0 of MenACWY control vaccination. The receptor source for this set is an adult in good health.

This clone was recorded only once. The chain combines TRBV27 with TRBJ1-5, with D hard to call. The CDR3 has 13 amino acids. V lost 3 bases, J lost 6 bases, and 9 bases lay in between. The germline V gene encodes CDR1 MNHEY and CDR2 SMNVEV (reference sequence). The CDR3 region is CASSFAASQPQHF. As DNA, the CDR3 is TGTGCCAGCAGTTTCGCGGCCAGTCAGCCCCAGCATTTT.

The rearrangement uses TRBV4-1 and TRBJ2-7, with 7 positions matching TRBD1. CDR3 length: 16 amino acids. Germline V gene sequence: CDR1 MGHRA, CDR2 YSYEKL. Trimming took 4 bases from V and 2 from J; bases not matched to a gene: 11. CDR3 DNA: TGCGCCAGCAGCCCCCAGACAGGGATTCCCCCCTACGAGCAGTACTTC. Protein product: CASSPQTGIPPYEQYF.

The rearrangement links TRBV19 to TRBJ2-7; maybe TRBD2 (6 bases). V was clipped by 2 bases and J by 7 bases, with 24 bases between them. The V gene's germline CDR1 is LNHDA and CDR2 SQIVND (reference sequence). The CDR3 is 17 amino acids. The CDR3 is CASSISSAGYAGREQYF. CDR3 DNA sequence: TGTGCCAGTAGTATATCCTCCGCTGGATACGCAGGGAGGGAGCAGTACTTC. The full variable domain, its missing parts supplied by reference TRBV19 and TRBJ2-7, is DGGITQSPKYLFRKEGQNVTLSCEQNLNHDAMYWYRQDPGQGLRLIYYSQIVNDFQKGDIAEGYSVSREKKESFPLTVTSAQKNPTAFYLCASSISSAGYAGREQYFGPGTRLTVT.

This chain connects TRBV10-3 to TRBJ2-5; perhaps TRBD2 as D (6 bases). The CDR3 contains 13 residues. Germline V lookup: CDR1 ENHRY, CDR2 SYGVKD. Trimming took 4 bases from V and 4 from J, leaving 10 bases between them. The DNA of the CDR3 is TGTGCCATCAGTGGGGGGGTAGGAGAGACCCAGTACTTC. Encoded protein: CAISGGVGETQYF.

The chain's CDR3 is CASSLGGQGRWKDTEAFF. The DNA of the CDR3 is TGCGCCAGCAGCTTGGGCGGGCAGGGGAGGTGGAAAGACACTGAAGCTTTCTTT. V and J are TRBV5-1 and TRBJ1-1; maybe TRBD1 (6 bases). The CDR3 sequence is 18 residues long. V gave up 0 bases and J gave up 3 bases, with 21 bases separating them. Germline values: CDR1 SGHRS, CDR2 YFSETQ.

This clone showed up just a few times. The rearrangement joins TRBV11-2 to TRBJ1-2; TRBD1 agrees at 8 bases. From germline, CDR1 is SGHAT and CDR2 FQNNGV. Losses at the gene ends were 0 bases for V and 5 bases for J; bases not matched to a gene: 14. The CDR3 has 18 residues. CDR3 in DNA: TGTGCCAGCAGCTTAGATGGAGACAGGGGCGTTGAGTATTATGGCTACACCTTC. Its translation is CASSLDGDRGVEYYGYTF.

This clone has only a few counts. The rearrangement joins TRBV7-9 to TRBJ2-7; D is possibly TRBD2 (6 bases). The CDR3 extends over 13 amino acids. Trimming stripped 0 bases from V and 3 bases from J, with 6 bases between. Germline-derived CDR1 and CDR2 are SEHNR and FQNEAQ (reference sequence). DNA for the CDR3: TGTGCCAGCAGCTTAGCGCGGGGCTACGAGCAGTACTTC. Protein sequence: CASSLARGYEQYF.

This chain uses TRBV30 with TRBJ1-2; D remains unclear. Trimming removed 4 bases at V and 4 bases at J, with 10 bases between. The CDR3 spans 12 residues. Germline CDR1 and CDR2: GTSNPN and SVGIG (reference sequence). CDR3 amino acids: CAWNIRVYGYTF. CDR3 nucleotides: TGTGCCTGGAATATAAGGGTCTATGGCTACACCTTC.

The chain joins TRBV24-1 to TRBJ2-1; TRBD2 is a possible D gene (6 bases). The CDR3 sequence is 16 residues long. Germline lookup yields CDR1 KGHDR and CDR2 SFDVKD. V dropped 0 bases and J dropped 0 bases, with 8 bases sitting between them. The CDR3 loop is CATSDLRRGSYNEQFF. The CDR3, as DNA: TGTGCCACCAGTGATTTGCGGCGGGGCTCCTACAATGAGCAGTTCTTC.

This rearrangement joins TRBV12-3 or TRBV12-4 to TRBJ1-6; D remains unclear. Between the trimmed V and J ends, which lost 7 bases and 9 bases, there was a span of 13 bases. The CDR3 is 13 amino acids. The CDR3 sequence is CASKSQPASPLHF. The CDR3 nucleotides read TGTGCCAGCAAATCCCAGCCGGCTTCACCCCTCCACTTT.

The chain is built from TRBV9 and TRBJ1-2; D gene uncertain. This CDR3 contains 15 residues. CDR1 and CDR2 from the germline V gene are SGDLS and YYNGEE. V lost 0 bases to trimming and J lost 4 bases, with 13 bases between them. Here the CDR3 reads CASSVEGAGIYGYTF. CDR3 DNA sequence: TGTGCCAGCAGCGTAGAGGGTGCAGGTATCTATGGCTACACCTTC.

V usage is TRBV12-3 or TRBV12-4 and J usage is TRBJ1-1, with D perhaps TRBD1 (6 bases). The CDR3 contains 12 residues. Trimming shortened V by 3 bases and J by 5 bases, and 7 bases separated the two germline ends. DNA of the CDR3: TGTGCCAGCAGTTTTCAGGGGACTGAAGCTTTCTTT. Encoded protein: CASSFQGTEAFF.

This chain connects TRBV19 to TRBJ1-2, with D unclear. V dropped 0 bases and J dropped 2 bases, with 7 bases sitting between them. The CDR3 is made up of 14 amino acids. Germline CDR1 LNHDA, CDR2 SQIVND (reference sequence). The CDR3 reads CASSIDTENYGYTF. CDR3 coding DNA: TGTGCCAGTAGTATAGACACTGAAAACTATGGCTACACCTTC.

The V call is TRBV4-2, the J call TRBJ2-5; 8 bases line up with TRBD2. V lost 1 base to trimming and J lost 5 bases; unmatched junction nucleotides: 15. Germline V lookup: CDR1 LGHNA, CDR2 YNFKEQ. This CDR3 region has 18 residues. Here the CDR3 DNA reads TGTGCCAGCAGCCAAGGAGTGGGTAGCGGGATAGGAACGGAGACCCAGTACTTC. Protein product: CASSQGVGSGIGTETQYF.

The V and J genes are TRBV2 and TRBJ2-2, with D perhaps matching TRBD2 (6 bases). Germline V gene sequence: CDR1 SNHLY, CDR2 FYNNEI. The CDR3 runs 16 residues. Trimming left V 5 bases short and J 4 bases short, with 17 bases between. CDR3 coding DNA: TGTGCCAGCAGTCTTGGGCCTAGCGACGGCACCGGGGAGCTGTTTTTT. Translating it yields CASSLGPSDGTGELFF.

This chain joins TRBV29-1 and TRBJ2-7; D may match TRBD1 or TRBD2 (5 bases each). The CDR3 extends over 13 amino acids. Germline V gene data show CDR1 as SQVTM and CDR2 as ANQGSEA. V was cut by 2 bases and J by 2 bases, with 10 bases left in between. The CDR3: CSVERDLPYEQYF. The DNA for the CDR3 is TGCAGCGTTGAAAGGGACCTCCCCTACGAGCAGTACTTC.

The chain employs TRBV3-1 (or the pseudogene TRBV3-2) and TRBJ2-5; D is unclear. Germline V gene lookup returns CDR1 LGHDT and CDR2 YNNKEL (reference sequence). The CDR3 totals 16 residues. With 4 bases removed from V and 1 base from J, the gap between germline ends came to 16 bases. Here the CDR3 DNA reads TGTGCCAGCAGCCCCCTCCTAGGCGAGGCCCAAGAGACCCAGTACTTC. Its translation is CASSPLLGEAQETQYF.

The rearrangement joins TRBV5-1 to TRBJ2-1; D remains ambiguous. This CDR3 contains 14 residues. In germline, CDR1 is SGHRS, CDR2 YFSETQ. V gave up 0 bases and J gave up 5 bases, with 9 bases separating them. As DNA, the CDR3 is TGCGCCAGCAGCTTGGAATTCAGCAACAATGAGCAGTTCTTC. As protein: CASSLEFSNNEQFF.

The chain recombines TRBV5-4 with TRBJ2-1, with D uncertain. CDR3 size: 15 residues. Trimming stripped 0 bases from V and 2 bases from J, with 9 bases between. Germline assignment: CDR1 SGHNT and CDR2 YYREEE (reference sequence). The CDR3 loop reads CASSLDSHPYNEQFF. CDR3 bases: TGTGCCAGCAGCTTGGACAGCCACCCCTACAATGAGCAGTTCTTC.

This chain uses TRBV7-6 with TRBJ2-1; maybe TRBD2 (6 bases). CDR1 and CDR2 from the germline V gene are SGHVS and FNYEAQ. The CDR3 has 15 residues. V shed 5 bases and J shed 2 bases, with 13 bases lying between them. The CDR3 sequence is CASSASEGTYNEQFF. The CDR3 DNA follows: TGTGCCAGCAGCGCATCGGAGGGTACCTACAATGAGCAGTTCTTC.

The chain combines TRBV7-8 with TRBJ2-2; 8 bases match TRBD2. The CDR3 totals 17 residues. Trimming cost V 3 bases and J 6 bases; bases outside gene matches: 12. Germline V lookup: CDR1 SGHVS, CDR2 FQNEAQ. The chain's CDR3 is CASSFTVAGGAAGELFF. CDR3 sequence (DNA): TGTGCCAGCAGCTTTACAGTGGCGGGAGGCGCCGCCGGGGAGCTGTTTTTT.